Shown below are 25 T cell receptor beta chains from a single sample sequenced in a study of cytomegalovirus exposure and HLA in healthy donors. The PCR contained 60 Vbeta and 13 Jbeta primers. TCRdb's table, derived via immunoSEQ multiplex PCR, lists solely in-frame clones and lacks some. This sample has approximately 100,000 clones; approximately 66% occur once, and the top ten carry 2.5% to 4%. The sample consisted of PBMCs. These receptors were collected from a woman in her forties or fifties in good health and CMV-seronegative.

This clone came up a few times. Here the CDR3 reads CASSPRLAGSLYEQYF. The CDR3 DNA sequence: TGTGCCAGTAGTCCAAGGCTAGCGGGATCTCTCTACGAGCAGTACTTC. This chain joins TRBV19 and TRBJ2-7; 9 nucleotides line up with TRBD2. The junction had 11 bases not matched to a gene; V was cut back by 5 bases and J by 3 bases. Germline-derived CDR1 and CDR2 are LNHDA and SQIVND (reference sequence). The CDR3 is 16 amino acids.

This clone was observed a few times. The rearrangement links TRBV4-3 to TRBJ2-7; 9 bases agree with TRBD1. The CDR3 covers 15 residues. Trimming at V came to 4 bases and at J to 5 bases, leaving 9 bases not matched to a gene. Germline CDR1 is LGHNA and CDR2 is YSLEER. The CDR3 sequence is CASSPWGQGPNEQYF. DNA for the CDR3: TGCGCCAGCAGCCCTTGGGGACAGGGTCCCAACGAGCAGTACTTC.

The rearrangement links TRBV28 to TRBJ2-7; D is unclear. Germline CDR1 and CDR2: MDHEN and SYDVKM. This CDR3 has 13 amino acids. Trimming cost V 5 bases and J 0 bases, with 8 bases left between them. For the CDR3, the DNA is TGTGCCAGCAGTGGCAAAAGCTCCTACGAGCAGTACTTC. Translated, it gives CASSGKSSYEQYF.

The CDR3 here is CASSKRTGASGNTIYF. The CDR3, as DNA: TGTGCCAGCAGCAAACGGACAGGAGCCTCTGGAAACACCATATATTTT. This chain uses TRBV5-6 with TRBJ1-3, with 7 bases lining up with TRBD1. Looked up from germline, CDR1 is SGHDT and CDR2 is YYEEEE. Trimming removed 4 bases from V and 0 bases from J; junction bases left unmatched: 7. The CDR3 spans 16 residues.

This chain connects TRBV7-6 to TRBJ2-7, with 7 nucleotides matching TRBD1. Per germline, CDR1 SGHVS and CDR2 FNYEAQ. Losses at the gene ends were 2 bases for V and 6 bases for J; bases not matched to a gene: 7. The CDR3 loop spans 14 amino acids. The CDR3 coding sequence is TGTGCCAGCAGCTTAACAGGGGACATTTCCGAGCAGTACTTC. Amino acid sequence: CASSLTGDISEQYF.

The chain has TRBV2 and TRBJ2-1; 8 positions agree with TRBD2. This CDR3 spans 15 amino acids. Germline V gives CDR1 SNHLY, CDR2 FYNNEI. Losses at the gene ends were 3 bases for V and 9 bases for J; bases not matched to a gene: 10. For the CDR3, the DNA is TGTGCCAGCAGTGATTCTCGGACTAGCAGGCGTGAGCAGTTCTTC. Protein: CASSDSRTSRREQFF.

The rearrangement uses TRBV27 and TRBJ1-6; D possibly corresponds to TRBD1 (5 bases). Trimming pared 0 bases from V and 8 bases from J, leaving 11 bases between. CDR1 MNHEY and CDR2 SMNVEV come from the germline V gene (reference sequence). The CDR3 runs to 15 residues. The CDR3 nucleotides are TGTGCCAGCAGTTTATCGAACAGGAGGGATTCACCCCTCCACTTT. It translates to CASSLSNRRDSPLHF.

For this clone: At one boundary the junction diverges from the germline segment, which might be a read error. The V gene is TRBV11-3, the J gene TRBJ2-7, with D tentatively TRBD1 (5 bases). This CDR3 region has 11 residues. The germline V gene has CDR1 SGHNT and CDR2 YENEEA. The chain's CDR3 is CASSLPPDTHF. As DNA, the CDR3 is TGTGCCAGCAGCTTACCCCCGGACACCCACTTC. The entire variable domain, with the rest obtained from reference TRBV11-3 and TRBJ2-7, is as follows: EAGVVQSPRYKIIEKKQPVAFWCNPISGHNTLYWYLQNLGQGPELLIRYENEEAVDDSQLPKDRFSAERLKGVDSTLKIQPAELGDSAVYLCASSLPPDTHFGPGTRLTVT.

The rearrangement links TRBV27 to TRBJ2-6; perhaps TRBD1 as D (5 bases). Germline V CDR1 and CDR2: MNHEY, SMNVEV (reference sequence). The CDR3 length is 16 residues. V shed 3 bases and J shed 3 bases, with 12 bases lying between them. The CDR3: CASSFRREDGANVLTF. The CDR3 DNA sequence: TGTGCCAGCAGTTTTCGCAGGGAAGATGGGGCCAACGTCCTGACTTTC.

CDR3 in amino acids: CASSMAGTGELFF. CDR3 coding DNA: TGTGCCAGTAGTATGGCGGGAACCGGGGAGCTGTTTTTT. V is TRBV19 and J is TRBJ2-2, with D possibly matching TRBD2 (6 bases). This CDR3 comprises 13 residues. V was trimmed by 3 bases and J by 5 bases, leaving 7 bases between them. Germline CDR1 is LNHDA and CDR2 is SQIVND (reference sequence).

This clone turned up a few times. The rearrangement joins TRBV5-4 to TRBJ1-1; no definite D call. Trimming cost V 0 bases and J 7 bases, with 10 bases left between them. The germline gives CDR1 SGHNT, CDR2 YYREEE (reference sequence). This CDR3 has 13 residues. CDR3 residues: CASSLGANLEAFF. The DNA for the CDR3 is TGTGCCAGCAGCTTGGGGGCCAATCTTGAAGCTTTCTTT.

This clone has just one count. This chain uses TRBV5-6 with TRBJ1-4, with 7 bases that match TRBD1. Looked up from germline, CDR1 is SGHDT and CDR2 is YYEEEE. Unmatched junction bases numbered 12, after V lost 4 bases and J lost 9 bases. This CDR3 has 15 residues. CDR3 amino acids: CASSTPTGLTQKLFF. The DNA of the CDR3 is TGTGCCAGCAGCACCCCGACAGGGTTGACCCAAAAACTGTTTTTT.

The V and J genes are TRBV5-1 and TRBJ2-5; 7 nucleotides align to TRBD1. The V segment lost 0 bases and the J segment 2 bases; nucleotides outside the gene matches: 4. The CDR3 consists of 15 residues. Germline lookup yields CDR1 SGHRS and CDR2 YFSETQ. CDR3 sequence: CASSLGSGQQETQYF. As DNA, the CDR3 is TGCGCCAGCAGCTTGGGTTCGGGACAGCAAGAGACCCAGTACTTC.

The rearrangement joins TRBV2 to TRBJ1-5; TRBD1 aligns across 9 bases. The CDR3 is 16 residues long. The V and J ends lost 2 bases and 3 bases, in that order; junction bases with no gene match: 5. Per the germline V gene, CDR1 is SNHLY and CDR2 is FYNNEI. The CDR3 DNA follows: TGTGCCAGCAGTGAAACTGGGACAGGGAACAATCAGCCCCAGCATTTT. Residues: CASSETGTGNNQPQHF. The full variable domain, in which reference TRBV2 and TRBJ1-5 provide the parts outside the CDR3, is EPEVTQTPSHQVTQMGQEVILRCVPISNHLYFYWYRQILGQKVEFLVSFYNNEISEKSEIFDDQFSVERPDGSNFTLKIRSTKLEDSAMYFCASSETGTGNNQPQHFGDGTRLSIL.

The gene calls are TRBV11-2 and TRBJ2-7; D is ambiguous. The germline CDR1 and CDR2 sequences are SGHAT and FQNNGV. The CDR3 loop spans 15 amino acids. The V and J ends lost 0 bases and 2 bases respectively, with 11 bases between them. CDR3 amino acids: CASSLESLSPYEQYF. CDR3 DNA: TGTGCCAGCAGCTTAGAATCGCTCAGTCCCTACGAGCAGTACTTC.

The genes are TRBV6-5 and TRBJ2-5, with TRBD1 matching over 7 bases. V lost 5 bases and J lost 2; bases outside the gene matches: 5. The CDR3 totals 14 residues. Germline V CDR1 and CDR2: MNHEY, SVGAGI. The CDR3 reads CASSGTDQQETQYF. The CDR3 nucleotides are TGTGCCAGCAGTGGGACAGATCAGCAAGAGACCCAGTACTTC.

V usage is TRBV5-1 and J usage is TRBJ1-1, with TRBD1 identical over 9 bases. The trim removed 5 bases at V and 5 bases at J, leaving 10 bases unmatched. Germline CDR1 SGHRS, CDR2 YFSETQ. The CDR3 extends over 15 amino acids. The CDR3 coding sequence is TGCGCCAGCAGGCGTACCGGGACAGGGAGGACTGAAGCTTTCTTT. The encoded protein is CASRRTGTGRTEAFF.

V gene TRBV5-1 combines with J gene TRBJ1-2, with 7 bases lining up with TRBD1. V was clipped by 5 bases and J by 0 bases; unmatched bases: 7. The CDR3 has 15 residues. Germline CDR1 reads SGHRS; CDR2 reads YFSETQ. The CDR3, as DNA: TGCGCCAGCAGAGGTCAGGACAGGACTAACTATGGCTACACCTTC. Translation gives CASRGQDRTNYGYTF.

V usage is TRBV7-8 and J usage is TRBJ1-5; a possible D gene is TRBD1 (6 bases). Germline CDR1 reads SGHVS; CDR2 reads FQNEAQ. The V end lost 8 bases, the J end lost 1 base, and 21 bases lay between the germline ends. This CDR3 comprises 17 residues. The CDR3 nucleotides read TGTGCCAGCCAGCCGGCACAGGGAGAGTTGAGCAATCAGCCCCAGCATTTT. This gives the protein CASQPAQGELSNQPQHF.

The chain employs TRBV7-2 and TRBJ2-1; TRBD2 matches at 14 bases. The germline V gene has CDR1 SGHTA and CDR2 FQGNSA. CDR3 length: 16 amino acids. J gave up 6 bases and V 4 bases, and 5 bases lay outside the gene matches. CDR3: CASSSGLAGGSNEQFF. The DNA for the CDR3 is TGTGCCAGCAGCTCCGGACTAGCGGGAGGTTCCAATGAGCAGTTCTTC.

This clone has a handful of counts. The genes are TRBV11-2 and TRBJ1-2, with D possibly being TRBD1 (6 bases). Germline V gene sequence: CDR1 SGHAT, CDR2 FQNNGV. The CDR3 is 13 residues long. V lost 5 bases and J lost 4, with 11 bases in between. The DNA of the CDR3 is TGTGCCAGCAGCCGTCAGGGGCCCTATGGCTACACCTTC. This translates into CASSRQGPYGYTF.

The J gene is TRBJ1-2, the V gene TRBV10-3; tentative D call: TRBD1 (6 bases). V shed 5 bases and J shed 0 bases, with 10 bases lying between them. Germline CDR1 reads ENHRY; CDR2 reads SYGVKD. CDR3 size: 14 residues. The chain's CDR3 is CAISIDRTNYGYTF. In DNA, the CDR3 is TGTGCCATCAGTATAGACAGGACTAACTATGGCTACACCTTC.

This clone appeared a few times. This chain links TRBV6-5 with TRBJ2-5; a possible D gene is TRBD2 (6 bases). V was shortened by 5 bases and J by 5 bases, with 12 bases between the two germline ends. Looked up from germline, CDR1 is MNHEY and CDR2 is SVGAGI. The CDR3 extends over 13 amino acids. The CDR3 loop is CASSRRGSETQYF. CDR3 DNA sequence: TGTGCCAGCAGTCGGCGGGGATCGGAGACCCAGTACTTC.

V gene TRBV18 combines with J gene TRBJ1-5; 12 bases map to TRBD1. The CDR3 is made up of 18 amino acids. V lost 4 bases and J lost 2; bases outside the gene matches: 9. Germline V lookup: CDR1 KGHSH, CDR2 LQKENI. The CDR3 protein is CASSLAGQGALGNQPQHF. The CDR3 bases are TGTGCCAGCTCACTTGCGGGACAGGGGGCGTTGGGCAATCAGCCCCAGCATTTT.

The table lists this clone with a few counts. The V gene is TRBV7-6, the J gene TRBJ1-1; 9 nucleotides line up with TRBD1. Germline assignment: CDR1 SGHVS and CDR2 FNYEAQ. Trimming cost V 5 bases and J 5 bases; bases outside gene matches: 6. The CDR3 loop spans 14 amino acids. The CDR3 nucleotides are TGTGCCAGCAGCCCCGGGACAGGGAGGACTGAAGCTTTCTTT. As protein: CASSPGTGRTEAFF.